This T cell receptor (beta chain) was found in a study of long-term antiretroviral therapy in people with HIV (dated by TCRdb to between 2020 and 2023). Some background on the complete study: Collection of the earliest samples took place about a decade ahead of the 2015 WHO recommendation for immediate ART, at a time when ART was typically delayed until CD4 counts fell. About 40% of the roughly 30 participants with HIV were female. A retrospective serial study tested whether ART initiation and durable HIV suppression were associated with changes in peripheral blood TRB repertoire composition and diversity. Test extractions of a monoclonal T-cell line alongside approximately 34 polyclonal samples showed no cross-contamination during QIAcube processing. A total of roughly 200 cryopreserved PBMC samples were contributed to the cohort by 30 adults with confirmed HIV infection, with samples collected serially over a mean of roughly six years (range 1-12). The study at large found these results: HIV repertoires had narrower CDR3 length ranges than controls, and the network structure suggested an antigen-experienced repertoire that shifted only slightly toward naive after ART. A significant increase in TRB diversity was found to be associated with ART initiation, although TRB diversity was observed to remain significantly below that of transplant donor controls even after long-term ART. The samples were dated from about 2004 to 2018, and the ART regimens that were used may be less effective than current ART regimens. Expanded TRB clones identified before ART initiation dominated the repertoire across all time points, though the dominance fluctuated and decreased in many PLHIV after ART. Unsorted PBMC were profiled instead of sorted CD4+ and CD8+ T cells because pre-ART samples had limited cell numbers. Because PBMC availability was limited, only the TCR beta chain was sequenced, with no alpha chain pairing. No data were available on ART adherence, viral resistance or therapy changes, limiting inferences about post-ART repertoire changes.

Inclusion was restricted to participants for whom at least one PBMC sample before ART initiation and at least two post-ART samples were available. All participants with HIV were treated in the United States of America. Before DNA extraction, cryopreserved samples of roughly 0.95-10 million PBMC were thawed and washed. At the time of the earliest PBMC sample, participants with HIV were aged between about 20 and 54 years. Per participant, PBMC samples came from 1-4 timepoints prior to ART initiation and 2-8 timepoints following ART initiation, for a median of 7 samples. For every participant, serial HIV viral load, CD4+ T-cell count, ART history and demographic data were obtained. A Qiagen kit on a QIAcube was used to extract genomic DNA from unsorted PBMC, with samples processed in batches of 12. The immunoSEQ hsTCRB v3.0 assay was used at survey level resolution for TRB variable region sequencing. TRB sequencing targeted a depth of about 40,000-50,000 T-cell genomes per sample. Pooled TRB libraries were sequenced on an Illumina MiSeq with a v3 150-cycle kit. The study's own analysis went as follows. Analysis of repertoires was carried out in R inside a reproducible Nextflow workflow spanning QC, data transformation and analysis. LymphoSeq2, an R package for AIRR-Seq data exploration, was used to implement custom analyses. A handful of samples yielding fewer than 5000 total TRB sequences were excluded, leaving 150 to 200 analyzed HIV repertoires. Of the roughly 180 retained HIV repertoires, approximately 57 were collected before and around 130 after ART initiation. Each repertoire was downsampled to 5000 TRB nucleotide sequences, and summary statistics were averaged across 100 downsampling iterations. TRB sequences were retained for analysis only if CDR3 regions of at least seven amino acids were present. Diversity was assessed using a clonality score derived from Shannon entropy and using the Gini coefficient. In the repertoire networks, any two of the top 5000 CDR3 amino acid sequences were linked whenever the two sequences differed by an edit distance of one. For TRB CDR3 amino acid sequences, GLIPH2 was used to predict antigen specificity groups and MHC restriction. CDR3 amino acid sequences were matched against VDJdb and McPAS-TCR to flag known CMV, EBV, HIV or tissue antigen associations. Pre-ART, post-ART and control groups were compared with Wilcoxon signed-rank tests and Holm-Bonferroni correction. TCRdb provides this immuneACCESS table in a form limited to in-frame rearrangements. Some clones are lacking; in checked studies, under half of them reflect an unresolved V gene, and why the rest are absent is not known. V, J and clone size reflect that table, while D and trimming were determined from the DNA. The table for this sample lists about 30,000 clones; over 75% of them were counted only once. The leading ten clones occupy roughly 4% of the sample.

From V the trimming removes 5 bases and from J it removes 3 bases, while the gene matches leave 9 bases of the junction unaccounted for. CDR1 and CDR2, looked up from the germline V gene, are SGHVS and FQNEAQ. Taken from cysteine to phenylalanine, the CDR3 has 16 residues. Only the CDR3 DNA is retained, 48 bases long and in frame from the first base. A word on this clone: Its antigen specificity is not known. No base-level quality is on record; no much larger clone is a single base apart.

The rearranged segments are TRBV7-8 and TRBJ2-7, with 11 bases matching TRBD2. Sequencing used unsorted PBMCs, obtained around 5 years after starting antiretroviral therapy. The source of this sequence is a woman between 40 and 50 years old with HIV. The bases read TGTGCCAGCAGCCTAAGAGGGACTAGCGGAATCTACGAGCAGTACTTC. Translated, this gives CASSLRGTSGIYEQYF.